This T cell receptor (beta chain) was sequenced in a study of shared clonotypes between healthy human individuals. Whole-study findings and limits: Clonotype sharing among donors was expected to depend on sequencing depth. Large sequencing depth failed to make sorted-subset sequencing complete, rarefaction showed.

Authors' methods: Junction-only immunoSEQ data arrived without quality scores, meaning filtering differed. The protocol was immunoSEQ multiplex PCR, while the TCRdb copy is restricted to in-frame clones and leaves out a portion. The D gene and trimming were derived from the DNA, and the V and J assignments and clone size from that table. This table holds roughly 1.5 million clones, about 98% found once. Turning to this clone: What it recognizes is unknown.

Germline V gives CDR1 SGHDT, CDR2 YYEEEE. The CDR3 contains 15 residues. V was cut by 1 base and J by 2 bases, with 12 bases left in between. Sequenced input: naive CD4+ T cells sorted from blood. Stated subset: CD45RA+ positively selected. This TCR derives from a man aged 25-40 years in good health. The rearrangement links TRBV5-6 to TRBJ1-1; D gene unclear. CDR3 region: CASSLRVGVNTEAFF. In nucleotides, the CDR3 is TGTGCCAGCAGCTTGAGGGTCGGGGTAAACACTGAAGCTTTCTTT.